What follows are 29 T cell receptor beta chains derived from one specimen sequenced in a study of T cell responses to AZD1222 COVID-19 vaccine. Clones were sequenced by immunoSEQ multiplex PCR, and TCRdb holds only the in-frame ones, with some missing. Among some 96,000 clones listed, 80% to 90% were seen once. The starting material was peripheral blood, obtained on day 0 of AZD1222 vaccination. These receptors were collected from an adult in good health.

The rearrangement joins TRBV3-1 (or the pseudogene TRBV3-2) to TRBJ1-2, with 8 positions matching TRBD1. CDR1 and CDR2 from the germline V gene are LGHDT and YNNKEL (reference sequence). V was clipped by 4 bases and J by 5 bases; unmatched bases: 18. This CDR3 contains 18 residues. CDR3 sequence (DNA): TGTGCCAGCAGCCGAGGGATAAGACAGGGGCCGGCTAGGTATGGCTACACCTTC. Translating gives CASSRGIRQGPARYGYTF.

This chain joins TRBV6-6 and TRBJ1-4; TRBD1 aligns across 11 bases. This CDR3 region has 19 residues. V was pared by 5 bases and J by 6 bases, with 17 bases of the junction left unmatched. Germline values: CDR1 MNHNY, CDR2 SVGAGI (reference sequence). This chain's CDR3 is CASSPLVTGTGGRYEKLFF. The CDR3 DNA reads TGTGCCAGCAGTCCTCTAGTAACCGGGACAGGGGGGAGATATGAAAAACTGTTTTTT.

The rearrangement joins TRBV18 to TRBJ1-2; TRBD1 is a possible D gene (5 bases). The CDR3 runs to 14 residues. Per the germline V gene, CDR1 is KGHSH and CDR2 is LQKENI. V was clipped by 3 bases and J by 8 bases, with 16 bases between them. The CDR3 DNA is TGTGCCAGCTCACCTAATGAACGACGGGGCGGCTACACCTTC. Its protein is CASSPNERRGGYTF.

This clone occurred a few times. The rearrangement joins TRBV4-3 to TRBJ2-7; tentatively, D is TRBD2 (5 bases). The V and J ends lost 0 bases and 3 bases respectively, with 12 bases between them. Germline V gene sequence: CDR1 LGHNA, CDR2 YSLEER. CDR3 length: 15 residues. The chain's CDR3 is CASSQDRGTLYEQYF. The CDR3 DNA follows: TGCGCCAGCAGCCAAGATCGGGGTACCCTCTACGAGCAGTACTTC.

The sample holds one count of this clone. V gene TRBV20-1 combines with J gene TRBJ1-5; D is unclear. This CDR3 is 13 amino acids long. Germline V gene sequence: CDR1 DFQATT, CDR2 SNEGSKA (reference sequence). V was cut by 3 bases and J by 0 bases, with 6 bases left in between. CDR3 sequence reads: CSASYSSNQPQHF. The CDR3 bases are TGCAGTGCTAGTTACAGTAGCAATCAGCCCCAGCATTTT.

The gene calls are TRBV28 and TRBJ1-2; TRBD1 might be the D (6 bases). The V gene lost 8 bases and the J gene lost 6 bases, with 22 bases spanning the gap. The CDR3 spans 15 residues. Germline loops: CDR1 MDHEN, CDR2 SYDVKM. The CDR3 nucleotides are TGTGCCAGCGGGTTAACAGGGCCCGAGGTCAATGGCTACACCTTC. Its translation is CASGLTGPEVNGYTF.

The chain links TRBV2 to TRBJ1-2; D remains unclear. CDR3 size: 12 residues. Between the trimmed V and J ends, which lost 3 bases and 1 base, there was a span of 3 bases. Germline V gene sequence: CDR1 SNHLY, CDR2 FYNNEI. CDR3 in DNA: TGTGCCAGCAGTGAGAGTAACTATGGCTACACCTTC. Protein product: CASSESNYGYTF.

The chain recombines TRBV18 with TRBJ1-1; the D is unclear. This CDR3 comprises 15 residues. V lost 1 base and J lost 1, with 10 bases in between. From germline, CDR1 is KGHSH and CDR2 LQKENI. The CDR3 spells CASSPRPGENTEAFF. The CDR3 DNA is TGTGCCAGCTCACCACGACCAGGAGAGAACACTGAAGCTTTCTTT.

J is TRBJ1-2 and V is TRBV7-2; D is uncertain. Deletions cut 2 bases from V and 2 bases from J, with 6 bases between. CDR3 length equals 13 residues. Germline-derived CDR1 and CDR2 are SGHTA and FQGNSA. The DNA of the CDR3 is TGTGCCAGCAGCTTAATAAGGAACTATGGCTACACCTTC. Its protein is CASSLIRNYGYTF.

The rearrangement joins TRBV6-5 to TRBJ1-1; perhaps TRBD1 as D (5 bases). V was cut by 0 bases and J by 0 bases, with 11 bases left in between. CDR3 size: 16 residues. The V gene's germline CDR1 is MNHEY and CDR2 SVGAGI. The chain's CDR3 is CASSYSGGSVNTEAFF. The CDR3 DNA is TGTGCCAGCAGTTACTCGGGGGGTTCGGTGAACACTGAAGCTTTCTTT.

This clone has a single count. CDR3: CASSVGRSNTEAFF. CDR3 DNA sequence: TGTGCCAGCTCAGTGGGGCGGTCGAACACTGAAGCTTTCTTT. This chain joins TRBV18 and TRBJ1-1, with D perhaps matching TRBD1 (5 bases). CDR1 is KGHSH and CDR2 is LQKENI in the germline V gene. There are 14 residues in the CDR3. Trimming stripped 5 bases from V and 1 base from J, with 11 bases between. The variable domain in full, with the rest retrieved from reference TRBV18 and TRBJ1-1, is NAGVMQNPRHLVRRRGQEARLRCSPMKGHSHVYWYRQLPEEGLKFMVYLQKENIIDESGMPKERFSAEFPKEGPSILRIQQVVRGDSAAYFCASSVGRSNTEAFFGQGTRLTVV.

The CDR3 is CASSEFDGINEQFF. The DNA for the CDR3 is TGTGCCAGCAGTGAATTCGACGGGATCAATGAGCAGTTCTTC. The V gene is TRBV6-1, the J gene TRBJ2-1; tentative D call: TRBD2 (5 bases). Germline CDR1 MNHNS, CDR2 SASEGT. Trimming pared 2 bases from V and 6 bases from J, leaving 11 bases between. The CDR3 is 14 residues long.

The V gene is TRBV4-1, the J gene TRBJ1-6; D is possibly TRBD1 (5 bases). This CDR3 is 15 amino acids long. The germline gives CDR1 MGHRA, CDR2 YSYEKL. Trimming removed 3 bases at V and 7 bases at J, with 13 bases between. The CDR3, as DNA: TGCGCCAGCAGCCAGGGGGGACGGGAAAATTCACCCCTCCACTTT. Amino acids: CASSQGGRENSPLHF.

V gene TRBV5-1 combines with J gene TRBJ1-1; no clear D gene. The CDR3 contains 15 residues. V lost 2 bases, J lost 2 bases, and 13 bases lay in between. Germline V gives CDR1 SGHRS, CDR2 YFSETQ. The CDR3 DNA reads as TGCGCCAGCAGCTTTAACCCCGACAATAACACTGAAGCTTTCTTT. Translating gives CASSFNPDNNTEAFF.

The rearrangement links TRBV5-1 to TRBJ1-6; no reliable D call. Trimming took off 1 base at V and 9 bases at J, with 8 bases between the two ends. Germline V gene sequence: CDR1 SGHRS, CDR2 YFSETQ. The CDR3 extends over 13 amino acids. The CDR3 region has the DNA TGCGCCAGCAGCTTGAGCTGGGTTTCACCCCTCCACTTT. This codes for CASSLSWVSPLHF.

The chain links TRBV4-3 to TRBJ2-1; 7 positions agree with TRBD2. The CDR3 contains 12 residues. Germline CDR1 and CDR2: LGHNA and YSLEER. Unmatched junction bases numbered 5, after V lost 2 bases and J lost 13 bases. CDR3 in amino acids: CASSQSGLVQFF. The DNA for the CDR3 is TGCGCCAGCAGCCAAAGTGGACTAGTTCAGTTCTTC.

This chain connects TRBV19 to TRBJ1-1, with 9 bases lining up with TRBD1. The junction had 8 bases not matched to a gene; V was cut back by 6 bases and J by 6 bases. The CDR3 is 14 residues long. Germline V gene sequence: CDR1 LNHDA, CDR2 SQIVND (reference sequence). CDR3 loop: CASREQGARAEAFF. CDR3 coding DNA: TGTGCCAGTAGGGAACAGGGGGCTCGGGCTGAAGCTTTCTTT.

The DNA for the CDR3 is TGTGCCAGTAGTGCATACAATGAGCAGTTCTTC. Its translation: CASSAYNEQFF. V usage is TRBV19 and J usage is TRBJ2-1; D is unclear. Germline V gene lookup returns CDR1 LNHDA and CDR2 SQIVND (reference sequence). Trimming took 5 bases from V and 4 from J, leaving 3 bases between them. This CDR3 has 11 residues.

The chain joins TRBV6-5 to TRBJ2-2; maybe TRBD2 (6 bases). This CDR3 contains 12 residues. Per the germline V gene, CDR1 is MNHEY and CDR2 is SVGAGI. Trimming took 7 bases from V and 6 from J, leaving 9 bases between them. CDR3 residues: CASKGGAGELFF. As DNA, the CDR3 is TGTGCCAGCAAAGGAGGGGCCGGGGAGCTGTTTTTT.

This sequence joins TRBV7-2 and TRBJ2-5; 7 positions match TRBD1. Germline V lookup: CDR1 SGHTA, CDR2 FQGNSA. V dropped 5 bases and J dropped 2; count of bases not matched to a gene: 5. The CDR3 is made up of 14 amino acids. CDR3 sequence (DNA): TGTGCCAGCAGCCCCGGGACAGCGCAAGAGACCCAGTACTTC. Encoded protein: CASSPGTAQETQYF.

The rearrangement links TRBV5-1 to TRBJ2-7, with no clear D. The length of the CDR3 is 14 residues. V lost 4 bases to trimming and J lost 7 bases, with 18 bases between them. Per the germline V gene, CDR1 is SGHRS and CDR2 is YFSETQ. In nucleotides, the CDR3 is TGCGCCAGCAGCCCCGAGGCACTCATCTGGGAGCAGTACTTC. As protein: CASSPEALIWEQYF.

The chain is built from TRBV25-1 and TRBJ1-2, with a weak D call TRBD1 (5 bases). CDR1 is MGHDK and CDR2 is SYGVNS in the germline V gene. The CDR3 runs 12 residues. Deletions cut 5 bases from V and 7 bases from J, with 11 bases between. CDR3 amino acids: CASSLQASGYTF. In DNA, the CDR3 is TGTGCCAGCAGTTTACAGGCCAGTGGCTACACCTTC.

The chain carries TRBV7-2 and TRBJ1-2; no clear D gene. The CDR3 loop spans 14 amino acids. The V gene's germline CDR1 is SGHTA and CDR2 FQGNSA. The V end was cut by 0 bases, the J end by 4 bases, with 9 bases between. The CDR3 here is CASSLARNSYGYTF. The CDR3 bases are TGTGCCAGCAGCTTAGCACGGAATTCCTATGGCTACACCTTC. Full variable domain (remainder filled in from reference TRBV7-2 and TRBJ1-2): GAGVSQSPSNKVTEKGKDVELRCDPISGHTALYWYRQSLGQGLEFLIYFQGNSAPDKSGLPSDRFSAERTGGSVSTLTIQRTQQEDSAVYLCASSLARNSYGYTFGSGTRLTVV.

The chain links TRBV18 to TRBJ2-3, with D maybe TRBD2 (6 bases). Germline CDR1 reads KGHSH; CDR2 reads LQKENI. The V end was cut by 5 bases, the J end by 2 bases, with 17 bases between. CDR3 length: 16 amino acids. CDR3 sequence reads: CASSSSRRVATDTQYF. In nucleotides, the CDR3 is TGTGCCAGCTCATCCAGCCGGAGGGTAGCCACAGATACGCAGTATTTT.

V is TRBV7-9 and J is TRBJ2-1; TRBD2 matches at 7 bases. V shed 8 bases, J shed 7 bases, and the junction held 17 bases outside the gene matches. Per germline, CDR1 SEHNR and CDR2 FQNEAQ (reference sequence). The CDR3 length is 16 residues. CDR3 coding DNA: TGTGCCAGCCATTTTTTTAGCGGGTATTACATGAATGAGCAGTTCTTC. Translation gives CASHFFSGYYMNEQFF.

This chain connects TRBV7-9 to TRBJ1-1; weak D call: TRBD1 (5 bases). The CDR3 extends over 15 amino acids. V was clipped by 8 bases and J by 4 bases, with 20 bases between them. Germline values: CDR1 SEHNR, CDR2 FQNEAQ (reference sequence). The chain's CDR3 is CASLPLGRAGTEAFF. For the CDR3, the DNA is TGTGCCAGCCTTCCCCTAGGCAGGGCGGGCACTGAAGCTTTCTTT.

The CDR3, as DNA: TGTGCCAGCAGTGGAGACAGGGGTGGATACACTGAAGCTTTCTTT. Protein sequence: CASSGDRGGYTEAFF. V and J are TRBV2 and TRBJ1-1; 8 positions agree with TRBD1. There are 15 residues in the CDR3. The junction had 7 bases not matched to a gene; V was cut back by 4 bases and J by 3 bases. CDR1 and CDR2 (germline): SNHLY, FYNNEI. Filled out from reference TRBV2 and TRBJ1-1, the complete variable domain reads EPEVTQTPSHQVTQMGQEVILRCVPISNHLYFYWYRQILGQKVEFLVSFYNNEISEKSEIFDDQFSVERPDGSNFTLKIRSTKLEDSAMYFCASSGDRGGYTEAFFGQGTRLTVV.

In its sample, this clone was seen a few times. V and J are TRBV3-1 (or the pseudogene TRBV3-2) and TRBJ2-7; perhaps TRBD1 as D (6 bases). Germline loops: CDR1 LGHDT, CDR2 YNNKEL (reference sequence). The CDR3 runs 14 residues. Trimming stripped 4 bases from V and 5 bases from J, with 15 bases between. DNA of the CDR3: TGTGCCAGCAGCCCCCGCAGGGGTGGCGACGAGCAGTACTTC. This translates into CASSPRRGGDEQYF.

The chain employs TRBV28 and TRBJ2-7, with 10 bases aligning to TRBD1. With V trimmed by 4 bases and J by 5 bases, 8 bases remained unmatched. Germline CDR1 is MDHEN and CDR2 is SYDVKM. The CDR3 spans 15 residues. CDR3 sequence reads: CASSSQTGGGNEQYF. The CDR3 DNA sequence: TGTGCCAGCAGTTCCCAGACAGGGGGCGGGAACGAGCAGTACTTC.